This T cell receptor (beta chain) was found in a study of identical twins. Via MiXCR, TCRdb re-called the 5' RACE reads, giving one row per CDR3 protein. Among approximately 700,000 distinct CDR3 sequences, less than 7% were seen once, and the ten largest hold around 2%. Trimming cost V 4 bases and J 6 bases, with 12 bases left between them. Per the germline V gene, CDR1 is SGHTA and CDR2 is FQGNSA. The CDR3 spans 14 residues. The table lists this clonotype with many counts. Material: naive T cells sorted from blood. The chain joins TRBV7-2 to TRBJ2-2, with D maybe TRBD2 (6 bases). This receptor was identified in a man between 18 and 35 years old in good health. The CDR3 DNA reads TGTGCCAGCAGCTCCGAGGGACTTTCCGGGGAGCTGTTTTTT. It is translated as CASSSEGLSGELFF.